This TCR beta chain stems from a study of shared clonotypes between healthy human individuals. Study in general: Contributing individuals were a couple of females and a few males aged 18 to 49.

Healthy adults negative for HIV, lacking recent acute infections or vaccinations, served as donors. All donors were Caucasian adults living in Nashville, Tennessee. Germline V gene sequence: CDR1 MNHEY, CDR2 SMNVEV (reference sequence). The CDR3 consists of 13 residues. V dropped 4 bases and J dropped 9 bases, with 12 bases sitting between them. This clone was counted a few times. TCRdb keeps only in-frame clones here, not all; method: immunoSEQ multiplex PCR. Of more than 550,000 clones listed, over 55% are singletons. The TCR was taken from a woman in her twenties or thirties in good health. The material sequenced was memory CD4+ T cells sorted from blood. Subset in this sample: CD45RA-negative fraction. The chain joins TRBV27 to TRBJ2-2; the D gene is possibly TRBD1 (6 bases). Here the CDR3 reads CASSSQGLRELFF. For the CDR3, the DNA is TGTGCCAGCAGTTCACAGGGTTTGAGGGAGCTGTTTTTT.